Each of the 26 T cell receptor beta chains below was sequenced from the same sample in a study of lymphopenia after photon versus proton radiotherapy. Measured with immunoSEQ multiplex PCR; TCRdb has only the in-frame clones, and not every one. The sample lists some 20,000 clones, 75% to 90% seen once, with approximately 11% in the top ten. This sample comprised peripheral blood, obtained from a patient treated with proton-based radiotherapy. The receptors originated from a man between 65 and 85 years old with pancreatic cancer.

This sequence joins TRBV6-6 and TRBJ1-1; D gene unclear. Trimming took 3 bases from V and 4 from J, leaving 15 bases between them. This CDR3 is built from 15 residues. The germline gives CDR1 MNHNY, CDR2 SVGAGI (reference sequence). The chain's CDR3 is CASSYLMVGSTEAFF. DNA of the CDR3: TGTGCCAGCAGTTATTTGATGGTCGGGAGCACTGAAGCTTTCTTT.

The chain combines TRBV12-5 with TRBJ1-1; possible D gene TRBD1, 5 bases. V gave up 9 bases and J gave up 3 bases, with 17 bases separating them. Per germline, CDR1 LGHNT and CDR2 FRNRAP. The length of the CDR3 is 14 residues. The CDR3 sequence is CASIPGRRDTEAFF. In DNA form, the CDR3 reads TGTGCTAGCATCCCGGGACGGAGGGACACTGAAGCTTTCTTT. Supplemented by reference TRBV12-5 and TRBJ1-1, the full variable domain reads DARVTQTPRHKVTEMGQEVTMRCQPILGHNTVFWYRQTMMQGLELLAYFRNRAPLDDSGMPKDRFSAEMPDATLATLKIQPSEPRDSAVYFCASIPGRRDTEAFFGQGTRLTVV.

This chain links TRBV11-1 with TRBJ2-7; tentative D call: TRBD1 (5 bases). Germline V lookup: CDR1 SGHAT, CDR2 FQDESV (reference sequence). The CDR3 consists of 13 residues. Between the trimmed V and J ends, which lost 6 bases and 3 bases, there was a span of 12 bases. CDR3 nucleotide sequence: TGTGCCAGCAGTCTTTCAGGGATCTACGAGCAGTACTTC. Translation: CASSLSGIYEQYF.

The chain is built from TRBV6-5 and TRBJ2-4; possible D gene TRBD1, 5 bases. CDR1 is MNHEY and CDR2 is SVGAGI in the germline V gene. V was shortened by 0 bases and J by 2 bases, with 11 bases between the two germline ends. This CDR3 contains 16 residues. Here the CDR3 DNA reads TGTGCCAGCAGTTACTCCACAGGCTCTTCCAAAAACATTCAGTACTTC. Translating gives CASSYSTGSSKNIQYF.

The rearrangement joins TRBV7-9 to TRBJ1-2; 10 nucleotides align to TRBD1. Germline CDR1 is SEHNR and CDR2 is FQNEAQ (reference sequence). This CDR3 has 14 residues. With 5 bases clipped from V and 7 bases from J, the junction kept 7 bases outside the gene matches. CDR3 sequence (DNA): TGTGCCAGCAGCGCAACCGGGACAGGGGTTGGCTACACCTTC. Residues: CASSATGTGVGYTF. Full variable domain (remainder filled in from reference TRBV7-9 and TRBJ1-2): DTGVSQNPRHKITKRGQNVTFRCDPISEHNRLYWYRQTLGQGPEFLTYFQNEAQLEKSRLLSDRFSAERPKGSFSTLEIQRTEQGDSAMYLCASSATGTGVGYTFGSGTRLTVV.

CDR3 sequence reads: CASSLEVGVRGNYGYTF. CDR3 DNA sequence: TGTGCCAGCAGCTTAGAAGTCGGGGTCAGGGGAAACTATGGCTACACCTTC. The chain has TRBV7-8 and TRBJ1-2; possible D gene TRBD1, 6 bases. The CDR3 spans 17 residues. V gave up 1 base and J gave up 2 bases, with 17 bases separating them. CDR1 and CDR2 (germline): SGHVS, FQNEAQ.

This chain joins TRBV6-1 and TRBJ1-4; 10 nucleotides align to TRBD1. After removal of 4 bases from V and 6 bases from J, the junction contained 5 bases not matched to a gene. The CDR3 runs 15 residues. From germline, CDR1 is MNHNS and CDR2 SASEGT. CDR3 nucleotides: TGTGCCAGCAGTGGGTTGACAGGGGGCGATGAAAAACTGTTTTTT. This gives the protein CASSGLTGGDEKLFF.

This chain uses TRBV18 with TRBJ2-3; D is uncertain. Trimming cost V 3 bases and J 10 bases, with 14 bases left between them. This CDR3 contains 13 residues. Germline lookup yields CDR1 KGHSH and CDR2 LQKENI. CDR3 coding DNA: TGTGCCAGCTCACCGACTCGAAACGTCCCGCAGTATTTT. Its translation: CASSPTRNVPQYF.

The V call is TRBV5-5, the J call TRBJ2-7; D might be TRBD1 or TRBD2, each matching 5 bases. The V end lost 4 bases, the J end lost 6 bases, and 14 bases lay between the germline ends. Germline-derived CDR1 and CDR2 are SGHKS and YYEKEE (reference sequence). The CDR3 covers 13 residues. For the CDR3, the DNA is TGTGCCAGCAGCAGACAATCCGGGACCGAGCAGTACTTC. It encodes CASSRQSGTEQYF.

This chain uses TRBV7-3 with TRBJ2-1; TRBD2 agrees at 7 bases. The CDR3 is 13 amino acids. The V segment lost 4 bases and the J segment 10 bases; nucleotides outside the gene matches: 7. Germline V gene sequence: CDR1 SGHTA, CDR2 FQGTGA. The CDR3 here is CASSYTPLAEQFF. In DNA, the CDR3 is TGTGCCAGCAGCTACACTCCACTAGCGGAGCAGTTCTTC.

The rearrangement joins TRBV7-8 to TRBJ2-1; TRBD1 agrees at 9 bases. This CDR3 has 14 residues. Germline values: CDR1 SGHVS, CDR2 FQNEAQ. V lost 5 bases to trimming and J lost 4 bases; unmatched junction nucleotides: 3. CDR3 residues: CASSDRGGYNEQFF. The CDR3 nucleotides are TGTGCCAGCAGCGACAGGGGGGGTTACAATGAGCAGTTCTTC. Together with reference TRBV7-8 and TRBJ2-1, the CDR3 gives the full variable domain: GAGVSQSPRYKVAKRGQDVALRCDPISGHVSLFWYQQALGQGPEFLTYFQNEAQLDKSGLPSDRFFAERPEGSVSTLKIQRTQQEDSAVYLCASSDRGGYNEQFFGPGTRLTVL.

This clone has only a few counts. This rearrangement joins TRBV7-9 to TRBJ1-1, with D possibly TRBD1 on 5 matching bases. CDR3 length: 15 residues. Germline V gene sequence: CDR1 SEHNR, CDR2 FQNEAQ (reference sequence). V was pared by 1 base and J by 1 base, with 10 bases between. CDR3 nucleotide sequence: TGTGCCAGCAGCTTAGGGGACTCCCCGAACACTGAAGCTTTCTTT. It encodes CASSLGDSPNTEAFF.

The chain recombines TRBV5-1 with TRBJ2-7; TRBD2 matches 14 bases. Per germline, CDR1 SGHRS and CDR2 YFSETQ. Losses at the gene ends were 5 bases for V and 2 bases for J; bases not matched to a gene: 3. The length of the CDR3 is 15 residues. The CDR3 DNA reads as TGCGCCAGCAGGCTGGGACTAGCGGGAGCCTACGAGCAGTACTTC. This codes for CASRLGLAGAYEQYF.

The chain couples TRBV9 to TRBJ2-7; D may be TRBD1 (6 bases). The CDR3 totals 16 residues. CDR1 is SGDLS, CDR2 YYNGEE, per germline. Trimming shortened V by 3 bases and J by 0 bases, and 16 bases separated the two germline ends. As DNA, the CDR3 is TGTGCCAGCAGCGCAGAGGGGGACGGAAGCTCCTACGAGCAGTACTTC. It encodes CASSAEGDGSSYEQYF.

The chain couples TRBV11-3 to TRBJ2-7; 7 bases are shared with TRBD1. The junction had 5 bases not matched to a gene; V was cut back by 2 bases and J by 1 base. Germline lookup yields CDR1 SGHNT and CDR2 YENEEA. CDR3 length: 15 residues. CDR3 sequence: CASSLLTGSSYEQYF. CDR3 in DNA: TGTGCCAGCAGCTTATTGACAGGGTCGTCCTACGAGCAGTACTTC.

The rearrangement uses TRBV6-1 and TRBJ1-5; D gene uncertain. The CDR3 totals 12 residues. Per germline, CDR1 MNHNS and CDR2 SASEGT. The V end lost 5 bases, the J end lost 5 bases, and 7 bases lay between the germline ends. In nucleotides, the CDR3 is TGTGCCAGCAGTCAGAACTATCAGCCCCAGCATTTT. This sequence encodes CASSQNYQPQHF.

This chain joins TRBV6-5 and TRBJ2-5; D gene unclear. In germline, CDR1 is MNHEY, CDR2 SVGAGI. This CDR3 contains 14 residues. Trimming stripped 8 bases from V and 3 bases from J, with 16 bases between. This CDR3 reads CASRTGWLEETQYF. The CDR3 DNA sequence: TGTGCCAGCCGAACGGGTTGGTTAGAAGAGACCCAGTACTTC.

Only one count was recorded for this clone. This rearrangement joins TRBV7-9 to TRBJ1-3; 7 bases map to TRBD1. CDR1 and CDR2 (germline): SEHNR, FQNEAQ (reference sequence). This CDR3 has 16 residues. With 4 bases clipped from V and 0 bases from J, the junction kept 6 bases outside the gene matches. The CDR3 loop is CASSSGQPSSGNTIYF. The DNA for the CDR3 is TGTGCCAGCAGCTCGGGACAGCCATCCTCTGGAAACACCATATATTTT.

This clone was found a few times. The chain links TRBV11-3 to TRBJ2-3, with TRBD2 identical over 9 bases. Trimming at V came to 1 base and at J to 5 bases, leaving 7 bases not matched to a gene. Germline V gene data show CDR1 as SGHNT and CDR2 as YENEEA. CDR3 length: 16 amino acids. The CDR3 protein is CASSLVAGARGDTQYF. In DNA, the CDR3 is TGTGCCAGCAGCTTAGTAGCGGGAGCACGAGGAGATACGCAGTATTTT. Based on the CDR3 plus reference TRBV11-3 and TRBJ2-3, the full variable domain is EAGVVQSPRYKIIEKKQPVAFWCNPISGHNTLYWYLQNLGQGPELLIRYENEEAVDDSQLPKDRFSAERLKGVDSTLKIQPAELGDSAVYLCASSLVAGARGDTQYFGPGTRLTVL.

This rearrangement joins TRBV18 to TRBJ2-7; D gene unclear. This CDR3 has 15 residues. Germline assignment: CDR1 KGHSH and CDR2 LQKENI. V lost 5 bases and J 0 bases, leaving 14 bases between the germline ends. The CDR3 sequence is CASSITSVGSYEQYF. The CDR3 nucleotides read TGTGCCAGCTCAATCACCTCAGTGGGCTCCTACGAGCAGTACTTC. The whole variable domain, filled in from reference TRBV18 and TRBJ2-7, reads NAGVMQNPRHLVRRRGQEARLRCSPMKGHSHVYWYRQLPEEGLKFMVYLQKENIIDESGMPKERFSAEFPKEGPSILRIQQVVRGDSAAYFCASSITSVGSYEQYFGPGTRLTVT.

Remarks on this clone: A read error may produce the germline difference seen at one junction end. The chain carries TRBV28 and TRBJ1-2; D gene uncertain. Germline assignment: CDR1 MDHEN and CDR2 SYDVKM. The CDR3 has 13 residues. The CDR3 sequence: CACSFQLNYGYTF. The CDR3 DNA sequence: TGTGCCTGCAGTTTTCAGCTTAACTATGGCTACACCTTC.

This CDR3 is CATSRAQGRQPQHF. For the CDR3, the DNA is TGTGCCACCAGCAGAGCACAGGGACGTCAGCCCCAGCATTTT. The gene calls are TRBV15 and TRBJ1-5; a weak D match, TRBD1 (6 bases). Germline V gene lookup returns CDR1 LNHNV and CDR2 YYDKDF (reference sequence). V lost 1 base, J lost 6 bases, and 10 bases lay in between. The CDR3 covers 14 residues.

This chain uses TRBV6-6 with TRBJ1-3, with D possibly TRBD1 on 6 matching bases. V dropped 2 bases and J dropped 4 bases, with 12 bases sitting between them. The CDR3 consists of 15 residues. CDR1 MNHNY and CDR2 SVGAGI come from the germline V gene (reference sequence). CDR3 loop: CASSYGPDRGNTIYF. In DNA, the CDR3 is TGTGCCAGCAGTTACGGCCCCGACAGGGGAAACACCATATATTTT.

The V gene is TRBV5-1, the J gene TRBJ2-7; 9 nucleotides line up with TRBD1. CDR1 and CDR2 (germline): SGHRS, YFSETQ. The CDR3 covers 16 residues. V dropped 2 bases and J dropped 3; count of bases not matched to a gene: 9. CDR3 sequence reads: CASSFRTGTGYYEQYF. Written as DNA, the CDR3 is TGCGCCAGCAGCTTTCGGACCGGGACAGGGTACTACGAGCAGTACTTC.

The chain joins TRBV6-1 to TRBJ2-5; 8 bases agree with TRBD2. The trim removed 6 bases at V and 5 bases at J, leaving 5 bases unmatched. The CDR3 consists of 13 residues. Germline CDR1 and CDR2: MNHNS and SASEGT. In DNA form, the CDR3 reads TGTGCCAGCAGGGGGACTAGTGTGGAGACCCAGTACTTC. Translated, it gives CASRGTSVETQYF.

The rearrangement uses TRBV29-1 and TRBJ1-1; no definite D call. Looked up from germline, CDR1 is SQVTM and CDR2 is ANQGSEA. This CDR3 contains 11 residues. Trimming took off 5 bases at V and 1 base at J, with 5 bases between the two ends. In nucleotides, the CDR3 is TGCAGCGTTCCAGCGAACACTGAAGCTTTCTTT. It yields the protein CSVPANTEAFF. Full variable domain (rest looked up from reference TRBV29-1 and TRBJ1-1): SAVISQKPSRDICQRGTSLTIQCQVDSQVTMMFWYRQQPGQSLTLIATANQGSEATYESGFVIDKFPISRPNLTFSTLTVSNMSPEDSSIYLCSVPANTEAFFGQGTRLTVV.